This TCR beta chain was identified during a study of blood T cells in healthy people across ages. This clonotype has just a few counts. The CDR3 totals 15 residues. V trimming: 5 bases; J trimming: 4 bases; junction bases outside the gene matches: 8. Using a J-beta primer mix together with a sample-barcoded 5' primer, a second PCR was run for roughly 6 to 12 cycles. TCRdb independently ran MiXCR on the 5' RACE reads; one entry per CDR3 protein. The sample yields around 1,100,000 distinct CDR3 sequences, under 40% seen once. The rearrangement links TRBV12-3 or TRBV12-4 to TRBJ1-5; TRBD1 aligns across 7 bases. The sequence came from a man between 18 and 35 years old in good health. The sequenced sample consisted of blood. The CDR3 DNA follows: TGTGCCAGCAGTCCCTGGACAGGAGGGAATCAGCCCCAGCATTTT. Its protein product is CASSPWTGGNQPQHF.